A selection of T cell receptor beta chains follows, all from one sample in a study of control samples from healthy donors and cancer patients. The table came from immunoSEQ multiplex PCR; TCRdb's copy has only in-frame clones and leaves some out. The table records approximately 170,000 clones, around 95% of them present only once. Sequencing input: blood. The origin of the receptors is a woman in her fifties or sixties in good health. CDR3s include the opening cysteine and the closing phenylalanine or tryptophan. D genes are given only for firm matches. Clone size is shown for a subset of rows, as once, few, many or a class of expanded clone.

J gene: TRBJ1-2
D gene: TRBD1
clone size: NA
V gene: TRBV9
CDR3 DNA: TGTGCCAGCAGCGAAAACAGGGGTCCTAACTATGGCTACACCTTC
CDR3 protein: CASSENRGPNYGYTF

J gene: TRBJ1-2
D gene: NA
clone size: NA
V gene: TRBV20-1
CDR3 DNA: TGCAGTGCTAGTCAGGGAAAGTATGGCTACACCTTC
CDR3 protein: CSASQGKYGYTF

J gene: TRBJ1-2
D gene: NA
clone size: NA
V gene: TRBV4-2
CDR3 DNA: TGTGCCAGCAGCCAAGATCACAGGGATGTGGACTATGGCTACACCTTC
CDR3 protein: CASSQDHRDVDYGYTF

J gene: TRBJ2-3
D gene: NA
clone size: few
V gene: TRBV11-3
CDR3 DNA: TGTGCCAGCAGCTTAGACGGGGTGGCCGATACGCAGTATTTT
CDR3 protein: CASSLDGVADTQYF

J gene: TRBJ1-1
D gene: TRBD1
clone size: NA
V gene: TRBV9
CDR3 DNA: TGTGCCAGCAGCATACCCGAGCAATCCAGGGGGCCGACCGAATTTAACACTGAAGCTTTCTTT
CDR3 protein: CASSIPEQSRGPTEFNTEAFF

J gene: TRBJ2-1
D gene: NA
clone size: NA
V gene: TRBV6-6
CDR3 DNA: TGTGCCAGCAGTTACGAGGCCTACAATGAGCAGTTCTTC
CDR3 protein: CASSYEAYNEQFF

J gene: TRBJ2-3
D gene: TRBD1
clone size: NA
V gene: TRBV7-9
CDR3 DNA: TGTGCCAGCAGCCTTCAAGGGACAGTGGCAAGCGATACGCAGTATTTT
CDR3 protein: CASSLQGTVASDTQYF

J gene: TRBJ1-2
D gene: NA
clone size: NA
V gene: TRBV20-1
CDR3 DNA: TGCAGTGCTAGTGGGGGCTATGGCTACACCTTC
CDR3 protein: CSASGGYGYTF

J gene: TRBJ2-1
D gene: TRBD1
clone size: NA
V gene: TRBV7-9
CDR3 DNA: TGTGCCAGCAGCTTACCTCAGGGGGCCCACTACTACAATGAGCAGTTCTTC
CDR3 protein: CASSLPQGAHYYNEQFF

J gene: TRBJ1-5
D gene: NA
clone size: NA
V gene: TRBV7-8
CDR3 DNA: TGTGCCAGCAGCTTAAAGTCTTGGGGACAGCCCCAGCATTTT
CDR3 protein: CASSLKSWGQPQHF

J gene: TRBJ1-4
D gene: TRBD1
clone size: NA
V gene: TRBV6-6
CDR3 DNA: TGTGCCAGCACATTAGGACAGGGCAACGAAAAACTGTTTTTT
CDR3 protein: CASTLGQGNEKLFF

J gene: TRBJ1-5
D gene: NA
clone size: few
V gene: TRBV9
CDR3 DNA: TGTGCCAGCAGCCCTAGCGGGGGTTTTTATAGCAATCAGCCCCAGCATTTT
CDR3 protein: CASSPSGGFYSNQPQHF

J gene: TRBJ1-6
D gene: NA
clone size: NA
V gene: TRBV6-5
CDR3 DNA: TGTGCCAGCCTCCCACAGGGAAGGAATTCACCCCTCCACTTT
CDR3 protein: CASLPQGRNSPLHF

J gene: TRBJ1-1
D gene: NA
clone size: NA
V gene: TRBV19
CDR3 DNA: TGTGCCAGTAGTATTGGCCCAGGGCAATTAGGCACTGAAGCTTTCTTT
CDR3 protein: CASSIGPGQLGTEAFF

J gene: TRBJ1-2
D gene: NA
clone size: NA
V gene: TRBV5-1
CDR3 DNA: TGCGCCAGCAGCTTGGACGGCCAGACAACTAACTATGGCTACACCTTC
CDR3 protein: CASSLDGQTTNYGYTF

J gene: TRBJ2-7
D gene: NA
clone size: NA
V gene: TRBV6-2/TRBV6-3
CDR3 DNA: TGTGCCAGCAGTTACGGGCCAGGGAGCTCCTACGAGCAGTACTTC
CDR3 protein: CASSYGPGSSYEQYF

J gene: TRBJ1-5
D gene: TRBD1
clone size: NA
V gene: TRBV19
CDR3 DNA: TGTGCCAGTAGTATAACAGGGGAACTAGGTCAGCCCCAGCATTTT
CDR3 protein: CASSITGELGQPQHF

J gene: TRBJ1-3
D gene: NA
clone size: NA
V gene: TRBV7-2
CDR3 DNA: TGTGCCAGCAGCTCGAGCCCTGGAAACACCATATATTTT
CDR3 protein: CASSSSPGNTIYF

J gene: TRBJ1-1
D gene: NA
clone size: NA
V gene: TRBV2
CDR3 DNA: TGTGCCAGCAGTGCTCGTGAAGGGAACACTGAAGCTTTCTTT
CDR3 protein: CASSAREGNTEAFF

J gene: TRBJ2-1
D gene: NA
clone size: few
V gene: TRBV30
CDR3 DNA: TGTGCCTGGACTGAGACTGACAATGAGCAGTTCTTC
CDR3 protein: CAWTETDNEQFF

J gene: TRBJ1-5
D gene: NA
clone size: NA
V gene: TRBV29-1
CDR3 DNA: TGCAGCGTCCCCGCGGTCTACCCGGGTCAGCCCCAGCATTTT
CDR3 protein: CSVPAVYPGQPQHF

J gene: TRBJ1-6
D gene: NA
clone size: NA
V gene: TRBV6-5
CDR3 DNA: TGTGCCAGCAGTTACGGTGGTACTTCACCCCTCCACTTT
CDR3 protein: CASSYGGTSPLHF

J gene: TRBJ2-1
D gene: TRBD2
clone size: NA
V gene: TRBV7-2
CDR3 DNA: TGTGCCAGCAGCTTAAAGGCCGGACTAGCGGGCTCCTACAATGAGCAGTTCTTC
CDR3 protein: CASSLKAGLAGSYNEQFF

J gene: TRBJ1-4
D gene: NA
clone size: NA
V gene: TRBV14
CDR3 DNA: TGTGCCAGCAGCCAAGATCTAAGCAGGGCTGGGGAAAAACTGTTTTTT
CDR3 protein: CASSQDLSRAGEKLFF

J gene: TRBJ1-4
D gene: TRBD1
clone size: NA
V gene: TRBV13
CDR3 DNA: TGTGCCAGCAGCTCCGGGACAGGGAATGAAAAACTGTTTTTT
CDR3 protein: CASSSGTGNEKLFF

J gene: TRBJ1-4
D gene: NA
clone size: NA
V gene: TRBV5-1
CDR3 DNA: TGCGCCAGCAGACATACAGGGACCGCAACTAATGAAAAACTGTTTTTT
CDR3 protein: CASRHTGTATNEKLFF

J gene: TRBJ2-7
D gene: NA
clone size: NA
V gene: TRBV9
CDR3 DNA: TGTGCCAGCAGCCCACGGCCCAGGGGCGACTACGAGCAGTACTTC
CDR3 protein: CASSPRPRGDYEQYF

J gene: TRBJ2-3
D gene: TRBD1
clone size: NA
V gene: TRBV19
CDR3 DNA: TGTGCCAGTAAGTCGACAGGGGGCACAGATACGCAGTATTTT
CDR3 protein: CASKSTGGTDTQYF

J gene: TRBJ2-7
D gene: NA
clone size: NA
V gene: TRBV6-5
CDR3 DNA: TGTGCCAGCAGTCTCGAGGCGAACCCCCACGAGCAGTACTTC
CDR3 protein: CASSLEANPHEQYF

J gene: TRBJ1-5
D gene: TRBD1
clone size: once
V gene: TRBV10-1
CDR3 DNA: TGCGCCAGCAGTGTGCACAGGGGAGACGATCAGCCCCAGCATTTT
CDR3 protein: CASSVHRGDDQPQHF

J gene: TRBJ1-4
D gene: NA
clone size: NA
V gene: TRBV9
CDR3 DNA: TGTGCCAGCAGCGTAGGTTTGGTGGATAAACTGTTTTTT
CDR3 protein: CASSVGLVDKLFF

J gene: TRBJ1-6
D gene: NA
clone size: NA
V gene: TRBV21-1
CDR3 DNA: TGTGCCAGCAACTTCTTTAGAGACAGCATAAATTCACCCCTCCACTTT
CDR3 protein: CASNFFRDSINSPLHF

J gene: TRBJ2-5
D gene: NA
clone size: NA
V gene: TRBV9
CDR3 DNA: TGTGCCAGCAGCGTAGCCGGACAAGGGGCCCAGTACTTC
CDR3 protein: CASSVAGQGAQYF

J gene: TRBJ2-4
D gene: NA
clone size: NA
V gene: TRBV3-1/TRBV3-2
CDR3 DNA: TGTGCCAGCAGCCAACGGGGAGCCAAAAACATTCAGTACTTC
CDR3 protein: CASSQRGAKNIQYF

J gene: TRBJ2-7
D gene: NA
clone size: NA
V gene: TRBV9
CDR3 DNA: TGTGCCAGCAGCGTAGGGGGGCGGGGTACCTACGAGCAGTACTTC
CDR3 protein: CASSVGGRGTYEQYF

J gene: TRBJ2-5
D gene: NA
clone size: NA
V gene: TRBV25-1
CDR3 DNA: TGTGCCAGCGGGGGGGCGGATGAGACCCAGTACTTC
CDR3 protein: CASGGADETQYF

J gene: TRBJ1-1
D gene: NA
clone size: NA
V gene: TRBV5-1
CDR3 DNA: TGCGCCAGCAGCTTGGCCGGGGTAGGGAACACTGAAGCTTTCTTT
CDR3 protein: CASSLAGVGNTEAFF

J gene: TRBJ2-1
D gene: NA
clone size: NA
V gene: TRBV9
CDR3 DNA: TGTGCCAGCAGTGCCAATGTACCGAGGGGTGGCAATGAGCAGTTCTTC
CDR3 protein: CASSANVPRGGNEQFF

J gene: TRBJ2-3
D gene: NA
clone size: NA
V gene: TRBV7-8
CDR3 DNA: TGTGCCAGCACCCTTGTCGGGGGGCCAGATACGCAGTATTTT
CDR3 protein: CASTLVGGPDTQYF

J gene: TRBJ2-7
D gene: NA
clone size: NA
V gene: TRBV7-9
CDR3 DNA: TGTGCCAGCAGCTTAGAGGCCACAGCCCAATACTTC
CDR3 protein: CASSLEATAQYF

J gene: TRBJ1-6
D gene: NA
clone size: NA
V gene: TRBV5-1
CDR3 DNA: TGCGCCAGCAGGCACGAGGATAGCCCCCTCCACTTT
CDR3 protein: CASRHEDSPLHF

J gene: TRBJ2-3
D gene: NA
clone size: NA
V gene: TRBV3-1/TRBV3-2
CDR3 DNA: TGTGCCAGCAGCCCAACTAGTCGCGGTGTCACAGATACGCAGTATTTT
CDR3 protein: CASSPTSRGVTDTQYF

J gene: TRBJ2-3
D gene: TRBD2
clone size: NA
V gene: TRBV7-9
CDR3 DNA: TGTGCCAGCAGTTCCGGACTAGCGCTTGGACCAGATACGCAGTATTTT
CDR3 protein: CASSSGLALGPDTQYF

J gene: TRBJ1-6
D gene: NA
clone size: NA
V gene: TRBV7-9
CDR3 DNA: TGTGCCAGCAGCGGCCCCCCCCTGGCGGTTTCTAATTCACCCCTCCACTTT
CDR3 protein: CASSGPPLAVSNSPLHF

J gene: TRBJ1-1
D gene: TRBD1
clone size: NA
V gene: TRBV7-2
CDR3 DNA: TGTGCCAGCAGCCCTTACTCAGGGGGTTTCACTGAAGCTTTCTTT
CDR3 protein: CASSPYSGGFTEAFF

J gene: TRBJ2-1
D gene: TRBD2
clone size: NA
V gene: TRBV5-1
CDR3 DNA: TGCGCCAGCAGCTTGAACGGGGGGACTCAAAATGAGCAGTTCTTC
CDR3 protein: CASSLNGGTQNEQFF

J gene: TRBJ2-6
D gene: NA
clone size: NA
V gene: TRBV18
CDR3 DNA: TGTGCCAGCTCACCACTCGGTGGAAGCTCTGGGGCCAACGTCCTGACTTTC
CDR3 protein: CASSPLGGSSGANVLTF

J gene: TRBJ1-1
D gene: NA
clone size: NA
V gene: TRBV15
CDR3 DNA: TGTGCCACCGCCAACGGTAACACTGAAGCTTTCTTT
CDR3 protein: CATANGNTEAFF

J gene: TRBJ1-2
D gene: NA
clone size: NA
V gene: TRBV12-3/TRBV12-4
CDR3 DNA: TGTGCCAGCAGTTCGATAGACTATGGCTACACCTTC
CDR3 protein: CASSSIDYGYTF

J gene: TRBJ2-7
D gene: NA
clone size: NA
V gene: TRBV5-1
CDR3 DNA: TGCGCCAGCAGCTTGGCTAGCGTCCTCCGATACGAGCAGTACTTC
CDR3 protein: CASSLASVLRYEQYF

J gene: TRBJ2-4
D gene: NA
clone size: few
V gene: TRBV5-6
CDR3 DNA: TGTGCCAGCAGCTTGGGGACGGTGAAAAACATTCAGTACTTC
CDR3 protein: CASSLGTVKNIQYF

J gene: TRBJ2-7
D gene: NA
clone size: NA
V gene: TRBV4-3
CDR3 DNA: TGCGCCAGCAGCCAAGAAAGGGAGAGCTACGAGCAGTACTTC
CDR3 protein: CASSQERESYEQYF

J gene: TRBJ1-2
D gene: NA
clone size: NA
V gene: TRBV19
CDR3 DNA: TGTGCCAGTAGTATCAGTGGGGGCAACTATGGCTACACCTTC
CDR3 protein: CASSISGGNYGYTF